The 10 T cell receptor beta chains below all came from one sample that was sequenced in a study of T cell clonotyping in hematopoietic cell transplantation. Assay used: immunoSEQ multiplex PCR; TCRdb lists only in-frame clones, some missing. The table lists 6,300 or so clones, 85% to 90% of them singletons. The sequenced sample was peripheral blood mononuclear cells, obtained 180 days after allogeneic stem cell transplant. These receptors were collected from a female patient aged 50-59 years who had an allogeneic stem cell transplant from an unrelated donor, so the T cells may come from the graft donor. Some clones in this sample may be carry-over from other donors' samples.

The V and J genes are TRBV7-2 and TRBJ2-1; D remains unclear. This CDR3 region has 15 residues. V lost 5 bases, J lost 2 bases, and 13 bases lay in between. Germline CDR1 SGHTA, CDR2 FQGNSA. For the CDR3, the DNA is TGTGCCAGCAGCCCTATGGGCGGTACCTACAATGAGCAGTTCTTC. It specifies CASSPMGGTYNEQFF.

The CDR3 is CAWSGTGTGYTF. For the CDR3, the DNA is TGTGCCTGGAGTGGGACAGGGACAGGCTACACCTTC. The V and J genes are TRBV30 and TRBJ1-2; 8 positions agree with TRBD1. The CDR3 extends over 12 amino acids. V lost 1 base to trimming and J lost 8 bases; unmatched junction nucleotides: 3. CDR1 is GTSNPN and CDR2 is SVGIG in the germline V gene (reference sequence).

V and J are TRBV10-3 and TRBJ1-3; 9 positions agree with TRBD1. Germline-derived CDR1 and CDR2 are ENHRY and SYGVKD. The CDR3 loop spans 14 amino acids. V was clipped by 7 bases and J by 2 bases; unmatched bases: 3. The CDR3 nucleotides read TGTGCCATCAAATACAGGGGGCCTGGAAACACCATATATTTT. Translated: CAIKYRGPGNTIYF.

The genes are TRBV11-3 and TRBJ2-3; TRBD1 or TRBD2 may be the D gene (5 bases each). V was clipped by 4 bases and J by 0 bases, with 14 bases between them. The germline V gene has CDR1 SGHNT and CDR2 YENEEA. The CDR3 runs to 16 residues. CDR3 DNA sequence: TGTGCCAGCAGCTATAGATGGGGGAGTAGCACAGATACGCAGTATTTT. Its protein is CASSYRWGSSTDTQYF. The full variable domain, with the rest looked up from reference TRBV11-3 and TRBJ2-3, is EAGVVQSPRYKIIEKKQPVAFWCNPISGHNTLYWYLQNLGQGPELLIRYENEEAVDDSQLPKDRFSAERLKGVDSTLKIQPAELGDSAVYLCASSYRWGSSTDTQYFGPGTRLTVL.

The chain uses TRBV7-6 and TRBJ1-1; D is ambiguous. The CDR3 extends over 15 amino acids. Germline V CDR1 and CDR2: SGHVS, FNYEAQ. Trimming pared 5 bases from V and 1 base from J, leaving 14 bases between. The CDR3 loop is CASSPTVLPNTEAFF. In DNA, the CDR3 is TGTGCCAGCAGCCCAACGGTTTTGCCGAACACTGAAGCTTTCTTT.

The chain is built from TRBV5-1 and TRBJ1-4; no definite D call. Germline CDR1 is SGHRS and CDR2 is YFSETQ. The CDR3 extends over 13 amino acids. V lost 1 base, J lost 8 bases, and 9 bases lay in between. This chain's CDR3 is CASSLWAAEKLFF. The CDR3 DNA sequence: TGCGCCAGCAGCTTGTGGGCCGCGGAAAAACTGTTTTTT.

In regard to this clone: The junction departs from germline at one end; a sequencing error may be responsible. This chain joins TRBV7-9 and TRBJ1-1; D is perhaps TRBD1 (5 bases). This CDR3 contains 14 residues. Germline V CDR1 and CDR2: SEHNR, FQNEAQ (reference sequence). The CDR3 here is CASSLGGTNTEAFF. For the CDR3, the DNA is TGTGCCAGCAGCTTGGGGGGTACCAACACTGAAGCTTTTTTT.

This rearrangement joins TRBV27 to TRBJ2-7, with D tentatively TRBD1 (6 bases). The CDR3 sequence is 14 residues long. V lost 2 bases to trimming and J lost 11 bases, with 19 bases between them. CDR1 MNHEY and CDR2 SMNVEV come from the germline V gene (reference sequence). CDR3 region: CASSLIGADSQKYF. For the CDR3, the DNA is TGTGCCAGCAGTTTAATAGGGGCGGACAGCCAGAAGTACTTC.

This chain connects TRBV30 to TRBJ1-2, with 7 bases matching TRBD1. Germline loops: CDR1 GTSNPN, CDR2 SVGIG (reference sequence). CDR3 length: 15 residues. The trim removed 3 bases at V and 6 bases at J, leaving 13 bases unmatched. The CDR3 loop is CAWSVTLGQRDGYTF. In DNA, the CDR3 is TGTGCCTGGAGCGTGACCCTGGGACAGCGAGATGGCTACACCTTC.

The CDR3 loop reads CASSPDSLTGNYGYTF. In nucleotides, the CDR3 is TGTGCCAGCAGCCCCGACTCCCTCACCGGGAACTATGGCTACACCTTC. The genes are TRBV9 and TRBJ1-2; D gene unclear. The CDR3 runs 16 residues. The germline CDR1 and CDR2 sequences are SGDLS and YYNGEE. V was pared by 4 bases and J by 2 bases, with 18 bases between.